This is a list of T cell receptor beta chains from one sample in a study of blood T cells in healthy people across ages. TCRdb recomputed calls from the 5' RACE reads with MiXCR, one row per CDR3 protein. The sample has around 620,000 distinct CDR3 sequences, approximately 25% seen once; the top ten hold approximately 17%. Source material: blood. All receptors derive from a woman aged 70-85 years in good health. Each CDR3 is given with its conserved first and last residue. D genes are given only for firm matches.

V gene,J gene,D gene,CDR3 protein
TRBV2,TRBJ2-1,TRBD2,CASSETIAGGSYNEQFF
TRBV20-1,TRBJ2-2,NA,CSASLAVPTGELFF
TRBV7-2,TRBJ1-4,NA,CASSLSLGPNEKLFF
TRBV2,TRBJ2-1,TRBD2,CASMSEGGPYNEQFF
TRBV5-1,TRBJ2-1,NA,CASSPVGPYDNEQFF
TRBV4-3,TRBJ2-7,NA,CASSQGFTGVYEQYF
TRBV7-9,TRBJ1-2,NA,CASSFSRGNSNYGYTF
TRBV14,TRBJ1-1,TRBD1,CASSQRQGYNTEAFF
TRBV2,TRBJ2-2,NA,CASSERPENTGELFF
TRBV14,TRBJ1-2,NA,CASSQVGPTPGNGYTF
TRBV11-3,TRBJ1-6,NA,CASSLDWTSSYNSPLHF
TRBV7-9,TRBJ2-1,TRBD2,CAFAGTSYNEQFF
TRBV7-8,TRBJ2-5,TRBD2,CASSLVPGISGGQETQYF
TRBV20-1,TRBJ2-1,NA,CSARGVRRLTYNEQFF
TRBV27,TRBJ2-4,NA,CASSLRTLLVTDIQYF
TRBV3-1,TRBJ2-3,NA,CASSPLGNTQYF
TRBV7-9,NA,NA,CASSSRRAGPQETQYF
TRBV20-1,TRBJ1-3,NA,CSARDPGEGAGNTIYF
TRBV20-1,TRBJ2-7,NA,CSAIRGSTATYEQYF
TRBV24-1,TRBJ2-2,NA,CATSDFGTGELFF
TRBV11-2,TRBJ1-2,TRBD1,CASSLEPGGASGYTF
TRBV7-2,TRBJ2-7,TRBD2,CASSSYGLAGYNEQYF
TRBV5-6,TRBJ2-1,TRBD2,CASSWIGGALNEQFF
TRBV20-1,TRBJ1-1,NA,CSARSSGGAFF
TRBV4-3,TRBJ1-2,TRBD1,CASSQGQGSRYYGYTF
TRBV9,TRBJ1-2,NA,CASSVGRTLYGYTF
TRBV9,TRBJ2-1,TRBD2,CASSATQRGSHNEQFF
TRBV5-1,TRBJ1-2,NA,CASSLGRVEEGYTF
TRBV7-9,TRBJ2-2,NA,CASSPLIELFF
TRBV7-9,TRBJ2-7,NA,CASSIDYSGIYEQYF
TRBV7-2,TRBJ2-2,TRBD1,CASRGQGGTGELFF
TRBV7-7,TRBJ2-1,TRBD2,CASSLELAVNEQFF
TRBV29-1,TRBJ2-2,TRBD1,CSVGTGGMLRTGELFF
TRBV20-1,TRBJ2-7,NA,CSARPGPYYEQYF
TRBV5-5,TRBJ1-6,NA,CASSLGLDNSPLHF
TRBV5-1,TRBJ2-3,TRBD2,CASSLGLAGTTDTQYF
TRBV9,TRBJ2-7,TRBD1,CASSATGHEQYF
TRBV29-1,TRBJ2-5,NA,CSVDRYQETQYF
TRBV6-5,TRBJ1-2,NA,CASSSPGVGANGYTF
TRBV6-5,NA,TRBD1,CASSNPGTGANNEQFF
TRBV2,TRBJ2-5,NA,CASSGGPEETQYF
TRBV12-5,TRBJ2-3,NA,CASGWETDTQYF
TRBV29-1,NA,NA,CSVWVGVTYEQYF
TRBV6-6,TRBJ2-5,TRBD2,CASTYSGAEAQYF
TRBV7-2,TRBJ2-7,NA,CTSSAPPTAYEQHF
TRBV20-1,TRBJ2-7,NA,CSAREAGSRYEQYF